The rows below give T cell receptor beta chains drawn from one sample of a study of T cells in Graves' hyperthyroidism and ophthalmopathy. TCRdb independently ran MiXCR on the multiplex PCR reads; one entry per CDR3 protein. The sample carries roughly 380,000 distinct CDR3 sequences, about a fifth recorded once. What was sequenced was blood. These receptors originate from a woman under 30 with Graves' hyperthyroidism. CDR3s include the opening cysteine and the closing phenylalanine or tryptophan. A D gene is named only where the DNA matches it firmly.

CASSLDLGANIQYF | . | TRBJ2-4 | 14 | TRBV5-1
CAISEDRGDETQYF | TRBD1 | TRBJ2-5 | 14 | TRBV10-3
CASSQDWGGDQPQHF | . | TRBJ1-5 | 15 | TRBV4-1
CSAPGQRYEQYF | TRBD1 | TRBJ2-7 | 12 | TRBV20-1
CASPRSESQHPGELFF | . | TRBJ2-2 | 16 | TRBV6-5
CASSLGGARQQYF | . | TRBJ2-7 | 13 | TRBV6-5
CASSSPGTFEQYF | . | TRBJ2-7 | 13 | TRBV19
CASSPGQGNTGELFF | TRBD1 | TRBJ2-2 | 15 | TRBV12-3/TRBV12-4
CAIRGLAGSTDTQYF | TRBD2 | TRBJ2-3 | 15 | TRBV10-3
CASSSGILSGNTIYF | . | TRBJ1-3 | 15 | TRBV13
CASSTRQAVTEAFF | . | TRBJ1-1 | 14 | TRBV28
CAISGGTGVQPQHF | TRBD1 | TRBJ1-5 | 14 | TRBV10-3
CASSRGTARQETQYF | TRBD1 | TRBJ2-5 | 15 | TRBV7-9
CASSQAYQPQHF | . | TRBJ1-5 | 12 | TRBV6-5
CSATDGAGGYTF | . | TRBJ1-2 | 12 | TRBV20-1
CASSLGGGGVAKNIQYF | . | TRBJ2-4 | 17 | TRBV27